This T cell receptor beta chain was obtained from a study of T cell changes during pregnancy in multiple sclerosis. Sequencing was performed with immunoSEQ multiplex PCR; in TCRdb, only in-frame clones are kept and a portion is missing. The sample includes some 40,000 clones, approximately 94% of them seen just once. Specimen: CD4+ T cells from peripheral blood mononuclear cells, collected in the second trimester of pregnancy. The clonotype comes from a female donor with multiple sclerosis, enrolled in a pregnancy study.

CDR3 protein: CASSGDRGRRGYTF. The CDR3 coding sequence is TGTGCCAGCAGTGGGGACAGGGGCCGGCGTGGCTACACCTTC. V and J are TRBV6-1 and TRBJ1-2; 10 bases fit TRBD1. The CDR3 has 14 residues. Germline V lookup: CDR1 MNHNS, CDR2 SASEGT. Unmatched junction bases numbered 6, after V lost 4 bases and J lost 7 bases.